Sequencing of this T cell receptor beta chain was carried out in a study of T cell changes during pregnancy in multiple sclerosis. Profiled with immunoSEQ multiplex PCR; TCRdb holds only in-frame clones, not every one. The sample yields more than 55,000 clones, approximately 90% seen once. The germline V gene encodes CDR1 KGHSH and CDR2 LQKENI. The V and J ends lost 3 bases and 3 bases, in that order; junction bases with no gene match: 10. The CDR3 covers 16 residues. The chain is built from TRBV18 and TRBJ1-2, with 7 nucleotides matching TRBD1. The TCR comes from a female donor with multiple sclerosis, enrolled in a pregnancy study. Sequenced material: peripheral blood, taken after pregnancy. Here the CDR3 reads CASSPIGTARYYGYTF. The CDR3, as DNA: TGTGCCAGCTCACCGATCGGGACAGCGAGGTACTATGGCTACACCTTC.